This TCR beta chain was sequenced in a study of blood T cell repertoires in COVID-19 (dated by TCRdb to the early 2020s). With respect to the entire study: Collaborator samples came from the United States, Italy and Spain and covered acute and convalescent phases of COVID-19. Sample metadata almost always included a de-identified subject ID, COVID-19 status, age in years and sex. The prospective study material was composed of cDNA or gDNA derived from T cells, B-cell-depleted T cells, or PBMCs. The repertoires were released in a freely available public database meant as a resource for research on the immune response to SARS-CoV-2. Where available, HLA class I and class II types were taken from metadata supplied by the sample provider and were not determined by assay-based typing. The samples were drawn from two sources: the first 160 participants of the ongoing ImmuneRACE study, and fewer than 1,500 subjects contributed by 6 global collaborators. Subjects who had been exposed to COVID-19, were actively infected with it, or had recovered from it provided the deeply sampled blood TCRbeta repertoires that made up the dataset. Results the study describes overall, beyond this receptor: Clinical and demographic metadata were provided uncurated, with the amount varying by source and participant.

A word on this clone: Its antigen specificity is not known. The input lacks base qualities; no much larger clone sits a single base away.

The V end loses 11 bases and the J end loses 4 bases, and a stretch of 23 bases separates them. Looking up the germline V gene (reference sequence) yields CDR1 SEHNR and CDR2 FQNEAQ. Reading from cysteine to phenylalanine, the CDR3 counts 15 amino acids. This entry keeps only the CDR3 DNA: 45 bases, framed from base 1. TCRbeta CDR3 regions were amplified from genomic DNA using the immunoSEQ Assay, a bias-controlled multiplex PCR. Turning to the authors' computational methods: The number of nucleated cells in each sample was estimated by amplification of reference gene primers within the assay. To quantify the absolute abundance of each unique TCRbeta CDR3 rearrangement, sequence reads were collapsed and filtered. For each sample, productive Simpson clonality was calculated as the square root of Simpson's diversity index across productive rearrangements. Entries here come from immuneACCESS through TCRdb and include only in-frame sequences with V and J called. Some clones fail to appear in such tables; in the studies checked, an unresolved V gene covers under half of the shortfall, and the cause of the remainder is unknown. Clonal size and the V and J genes are those of that table, whereas D and trimming came from the DNA. Within this sample are roughly 200,000 clones, with more than 75% of them counted one time only. The ten largest clonotypes hold 18% of the sample.

At one collaborating source in Seattle, patients were enrolled during active infection and were followed longitudinally through the course of disease. The collaborating institutions used their own protocols to collect whole blood in K2EDTA tubes. For TCRbeta analysis, collaborators shipped samples in one of three forms: frozen whole blood, isolated PBMCs, or DNA extracted from either of those sample types. The source material was peripheral blood. The sequence was collected from a person between 70 and 80 years old with COVID-19, enrolled during active disease. Recombination linked TRBV7-9 to TRBJ1-2; a weak D assignment points to TRBD1 (6 bases agree). The nucleotide sequence reads as follows: TGTGCCTGCGTAGAGCGCGGGGGCGTCGGCTATGGCTACACCTTC. It specifies CACVERGGVGYGYTF.